A single sample is the source of the 26 T cell receptor beta chains below, sequenced in a study of T-cell memory formation after mild COVID-19. MiXCR, applied by TCRdb to the 5' RACE reads, yields one record per CDR3 protein. The sample records a few hundred thousand distinct CDR3 sequences, about 16% being singletons. Material: PBMCs or a T cell subset sorted from them (not recorded which). Receptors were obtained from a man between 18 and 29 years old who had mild COVID-19 (a few samples of this study predate the infection). Cell type and time point are not known.

This clonotype was recorded at least ten times. The rearrangement uses TRBV6-5 and TRBJ1-1, with 7 positions matching TRBD1. This CDR3 has 15 amino acids. Germline lookup yields CDR1 MNHEY and CDR2 SVGAGI. V shed 4 bases, J shed 2 bases, and the junction held 7 bases outside the gene matches. CDR3 nucleotides: TGTGCCAGCAGTTCGACAGGGCAGGGAAACACTGAAGCTTTCTTT. It yields the protein CASSSTGQGNTEAFF.

The V and J genes are TRBV4-3 and TRBJ2-7; 8 nucleotides align to TRBD1. Trimming removed 3 bases from V and 4 bases from J; junction bases left unmatched: 11. There are 16 residues in the CDR3. Looked up from germline, CDR1 is LGHNA and CDR2 is YSLEER. The CDR3 reads CASSQASGTGEYEQYF. The CDR3 DNA sequence: TGCGCCAGCAGCCAGGCCTCCGGGACAGGAGAATACGAGCAGTACTTC.

The chain uses TRBV5-1 and TRBJ2-1; 11 positions match TRBD2. The V and J ends lost 4 bases and 7 bases, in that order; junction bases with no gene match: 10. The CDR3 length is 16 residues. Germline-derived CDR1 and CDR2 are SGHRS and YFSETQ. The CDR3 sequence: CASSIQGTSGINEQFF. CDR3 sequence (DNA): TGCGCCAGCAGCATCCAGGGGACTAGCGGAATTAATGAGCAGTTCTTC.

This clonotype was seen more than once but under ten times. This chain joins TRBV6-1 and TRBJ2-7; perhaps TRBD2 as D (6 bases). V lost 5 bases to trimming and J lost 5 bases, with 10 bases between them. The CDR3 spans 12 residues. Germline values: CDR1 MNHNS, CDR2 SASEGT. The CDR3 region is CASSRTGDEQYV. In nucleotides, the CDR3 is TGTGCCAGCAGTCGGACGGGGGACGAGCAGTACGTC.

The table lists this clonotype with a few counts. This chain connects TRBV28 to TRBJ1-2; 10 nucleotides match TRBD1. The germline V gene has CDR1 MDHEN and CDR2 SYDVKM. This CDR3 region has 15 residues. V shed 10 bases and J 2 bases; nucleotides not matched to a gene: 10. The CDR3: CATSLPGQGNYGYTF. CDR3 nucleotide sequence: TGTGCCACCTCACTCCCGGGACAGGGGAACTATGGCTACACCTTC.

Notes on this clonotype: One end of the junction is discordant with germline, which a read error may explain. V and J are TRBV6-2 or TRBV6-3 and TRBJ2-3; no reliable D call. This CDR3 contains 12 residues. Germline CDR1 is MNHEY and CDR2 is SVGEGT. DNA of the CDR3: TGTGCCAGCATGAAGTTTCCAGATACGGAGTATTTT. Residues: CASMKFPDTEYF.

This clonotype was seen a handful of times. The chain uses TRBV7-2 and TRBJ1-3; D is undetermined. The CDR3 spans 16 residues. Trimming shortened V by 5 bases and J by 2 bases, and 16 bases separated the two germline ends. Looked up from germline, CDR1 is SGHTA and CDR2 is FQGNSA. The CDR3 nucleotides are TGTGCCAGCAGCCCTGTGGGAGGGTGGCCTGGAAACACCATATATTTT. Translation gives CASSPVGGWPGNTIYF.

The chain's CDR3 is CASRFDSLLGLQETQYF. The CDR3 coding sequence is TGTGCCAGCAGGTTCGACAGCCTGCTTGGACTTCAAGAGACCCAGTACTTC. The chain uses TRBV12-3 or TRBV12-4 and TRBJ2-5; D may be TRBD1 or TRBD2 (5 bases each). V dropped 6 bases and J dropped 2 bases, with 22 bases sitting between them. The CDR3 runs 17 residues.

This clonotype was seen more than once but under ten times. The chain has TRBV19 and TRBJ1-1; D gene ambiguous. Trimming left V 2 bases short and J 1 base short, with 11 bases between. Looked up from germline, CDR1 is LNHDA and CDR2 is SQIVND (reference sequence). The CDR3 runs to 15 residues. Written as DNA, the CDR3 is TGTGCCAGTAGTATATCAAACACCGGGAACACTGAAGCTTTCTTT. Translation gives CASSISNTGNTEAFF. Looking up the rest from reference TRBV19 and TRBJ1-1 gives the full variable domain: DGGITQSPKYLFRKEGQNVTLSCEQNLNHDAMYWYRQDPGQGLRLIYYSQIVNDFQKGDIAEGYSVSREKKESFPLTVTSAQKNPTAFYLCASSISNTGNTEAFFGQGTRLTVV.

This clonotype has only a few counts. The V call is TRBV11-2, the J call TRBJ2-7, with 7 positions matching TRBD1. This CDR3 region has 15 residues. After removal of 6 bases from V and 3 bases from J, the junction contained 11 bases not matched to a gene. The germline gives CDR1 SGHAT, CDR2 FQNNGV. The CDR3: CASRPVDRAYYEQYF. The CDR3 DNA is TGTGCCAGCAGACCCGTCGACAGGGCCTACTACGAGCAGTACTTC.

This clonotype appeared a few times. The genes are TRBV12-5 and TRBJ1-2, with D possibly matching TRBD1 (6 bases). This CDR3 is 17 amino acids long. Germline CDR1 is LGHNT and CDR2 is FRNRAP. The V end lost 3 bases, the J end lost 5 bases, and 22 bases lay between the germline ends. The DNA of the CDR3 is TGTGCTAGTGGTTTACCAGGGGATCGTCAGACTTATTATGGCTACACCTTC. Its translation: CASGLPGDRQTYYGYTF.

The genes are TRBV5-5 and TRBJ2-5, with a possible D match to TRBD2 (5 bases). This CDR3 is built from 13 residues. The V end lost 3 bases, the J end lost 5 bases, and 11 bases lay between the germline ends. Germline CDR1 and CDR2: SGHKS and YYEKEE (reference sequence). The CDR3 sequence is CASSSPGSETQYF. The CDR3 region has the DNA TGTGCCAGCAGCTCCCCGGGGTCCGAGACCCAGTACTTC.

This chain uses TRBV6-5 with TRBJ2-3, with D possibly matching TRBD2 (6 bases). There are 15 residues in the CDR3. V lost 6 bases to trimming and J lost 1 base, with 14 bases between them. Germline loops: CDR1 MNHEY, CDR2 SVGAGI. The CDR3 loop is CASRRTNWGTDTQYF. The CDR3 DNA sequence: TGTGCCAGCAGGCGGACTAATTGGGGCACAGATACGCAGTATTTT.

This clonotype was counted between two and nine times. The rearrangement links TRBV11-1 to TRBJ2-1; unclear D gene. V was trimmed by 1 base and J by 9 bases, leaving 7 bases between them. The CDR3 has 12 amino acids. Germline loops: CDR1 SGHAT, CDR2 FQDESV (reference sequence). The CDR3 loop is CASSLVGLEQFF. The CDR3 DNA reads as TGTGCCAGCAGCTTAGTCGGCCTTGAGCAGTTCTTC.

The rearrangement uses TRBV20-1 and TRBJ2-5, with D possibly being TRBD1 (5 bases). Germline values: CDR1 DFQATT, CDR2 SNEGSKA (reference sequence). V lost 5 bases and J 2 bases, leaving 15 bases between the germline ends. This CDR3 contains 14 residues. The CDR3 region is CSAPRLTGQETQYF. In nucleotides, the CDR3 is TGCAGTGCTCCTAGATTAACAGGACAAGAGACCCAGTACTTC.

This clonotype was seen a handful of times. This chain joins TRBV9 and TRBJ2-4; no definite D call. V was shortened by 3 bases and J by 0 bases, with 7 bases between the two germline ends. The length of the CDR3 is 14 residues. Germline lookup yields CDR1 SGDLS and CDR2 YYNGEE. The CDR3 region is CASSDSRAKNIQYF. CDR3 bases: TGTGCCAGCAGCGACAGCAGAGCCAAAAACATTCAGTACTTC.

This clonotype showed up just a few times. This chain uses TRBV6-5 with TRBJ1-1; D not certain. This CDR3 is built from 13 residues. V lost 6 bases, J lost 1 base, and 9 bases lay in between. In germline, CDR1 is MNHEY, CDR2 SVGAGI. The CDR3 protein is CASRLSENTEAFF. The CDR3 region has the DNA TGTGCCAGCAGGCTATCAGAGAACACTGAAGCTTTCTTT.

This chain joins TRBV20-1 and TRBJ2-5; D not resolved. V lost 3 bases to trimming and J lost 0 bases, with 14 bases between them. The CDR3 consists of 15 residues. Germline values: CDR1 DFQATT, CDR2 SNEGSKA (reference sequence). The CDR3 sequence: CSARVPVEYQETQYF. In DNA, the CDR3 is TGCAGTGCTAGGGTTCCCGTAGAGTACCAAGAGACCCAGTACTTC.

Many counts were recorded for this clonotype. The genes are TRBV27 and TRBJ2-4; D remains ambiguous. Germline values: CDR1 MNHEY, CDR2 SMNVEV (reference sequence). V lost 4 bases and J lost 0, with 13 bases in between. The CDR3 runs to 16 residues. DNA for the CDR3: TGTGCCAGCAGTTCCCTAATTAAGGTAGCCAAAAACATTCAGTACTTC. Protein: CASSSLIKVAKNIQYF.

This clonotype occurred many times. The V gene is TRBV6-2 or TRBV6-3, the J gene TRBJ2-2; no definite D call. The CDR3 is 14 amino acids. V was pared by 6 bases and J by 1 base, with 9 bases between. CDR1 and CDR2 (germline): MNHEY, SVGEGT. The CDR3 nucleotides read TGTGCCAGCAGGGACCCGGGGAACACCGGGGAGCTGTTTTTT. Protein sequence: CASRDPGNTGELFF.

The gene calls are TRBV6-2 or TRBV6-3 and TRBJ1-1; D uncertain. Trimming took 4 bases from V and 11 from J, leaving 11 bases between them. Germline CDR1 reads MNHEY; CDR2 reads SVGEGT. The CDR3 has 11 residues. In DNA form, the CDR3 reads TGTGCCAGCAGTTTTAGTACGACGGCTTTCTTT. Amino acid sequence: CASSFSTTAFF.

This chain connects TRBV4-1 to TRBJ1-4, with D perhaps matching TRBD1 (5 bases). In germline, CDR1 is MGHRA, CDR2 YSYEKL. The length of the CDR3 is 14 residues. V shed 1 base and J shed 6 bases, with 9 bases lying between them. The CDR3: CASSQVGADEKLFF. CDR3 nucleotides: TGCGCCAGCAGCCAAGTAGGGGCGGATGAAAAACTGTTTTTT.

The chain has TRBV7-9 and TRBJ2-1; tentatively, D is TRBD2 (6 bases). Germline CDR1 is SEHNR and CDR2 is FQNEAQ (reference sequence). This CDR3 region has 18 residues. Deletions cut 4 bases from V and 0 bases from J, with 19 bases between. DNA for the CDR3: TGTGCCAGCAGCTCGCGGGGCCAGCCTTATAGCTCCTACAATGAGCAGTTCTTC. Protein: CASSSRGQPYSSYNEQFF.

Only a few counts were recorded for this clonotype. The J gene is TRBJ2-5, the V gene TRBV12-3 or TRBV12-4; D might be TRBD2 (6 bases). The CDR3 extends over 16 amino acids. Trimming cost V 1 base and J 1 base, with 13 bases left between them. This chain's CDR3 is CASSLVPAGFQETQYF. DNA of the CDR3: TGTGCCAGCAGTTTAGTTCCAGCGGGCTTCCAAGAGACCCAGTACTTC.

The rearrangement uses TRBV9 and TRBJ2-1; no firm D call. V gave up 0 bases and J gave up 4 bases, with 11 bases separating them. Germline CDR1 reads SGDLS; CDR2 reads YYNGEE. This CDR3 region has 15 residues. CDR3 residues: CASSVVPSPYNEQFF. Here the CDR3 DNA reads TGTGCCAGCAGCGTAGTCCCCTCTCCGTACAATGAGCAGTTCTTC.

This clonotype was seen only a few times. This chain joins TRBV4-1 and TRBJ1-2, with D perhaps matching TRBD1 (5 bases). This CDR3 is 16 amino acids long. CDR1 MGHRA and CDR2 YSYEKL come from the germline V gene. V was shortened by 5 bases and J by 9 bases, with 25 bases between the two germline ends. CDR3 residues: CASSYYNSRDRQRYTF. The CDR3 DNA is TGCGCCAGCAGCTACTACAACTCCCGGGACCGCCAGCGCTACACCTTC.